This is a list of T cell receptor beta chains from one sample in a study of T cells in Graves' hyperthyroidism and ophthalmopathy. TCRdb reanalysed the multiplex PCR reads using MiXCR and keeps one entry per CDR3 protein. Seen here are hundreds of thousands of distinct CDR3 sequences, 12% to 15% observed once, and the top ten hold roughly a tenth. Material: blood. Receptors originate from a woman under 30 with Graves' hyperthyroidism. Each CDR3 is given with its conserved first and last residue.

TRBJ2-5	TRBV7-8	16	CASSLVYAGASETQYF
TRBJ1-6	TRBV20-1	15	CSARARGRDRSPLHF
TRBJ2-2	TRBV10-3	17	CAISEGPGGRRAGELFF
TRBJ2-1	TRBV2	16	CASTSGLAGPGNEQFF
TRBJ2-1	TRBV20-1	14	CSARRTSGYNEQFF
TRBJ2-3	TRBV7-9	17	CASSYRRTSGSSDTQYF
TRBJ2-1	TRBV12-3/TRBV12-4	15	CASRGDSGNYNEQFF
TRBJ2-7	TRBV27	16	CASRTIQGQGGHEQYF
TRBJ2-1	TRBV6-1	14	CASSRFSWYNEQFF
TRBJ1-2	TRBV20-1	15	CSARARNREGYGYTF
TRBJ1-2	TRBV7-2	14	CASSRAGTGDGYTF
TRBJ2-5	TRBV18	15	CASSSYVTGVETQYF
TRBJ2-1	TRBV11-2	11	CASSSPDEQFF
TRBJ1-2	TRBV2	14	CASSEPSLSWGYTF
TRBJ2-1	TRBV15	15	CATTPVPGAYNEQFF
TRBJ1-1	TRBV6-1	14	CASSTRGGDTEAFF
TRBJ2-1	TRBV20-1	14	CSARGASGNNEQFF
TRBJ2-1	TRBV4-3	14	CASSQDSGSLGQFF
TRBJ2-7	TRBV20-1	14	CSAGLAGESVEQYF
TRBJ2-2	TRBV11-3	16	CASSPSGGPNTGELFF
TRBJ1-6	TRBV2	16	CASRNRSLRDNSPLHF
TRBJ1-2	TRBV3-1	14	CASSRGDRVNGYTF
TRBJ2-7	TRBV27	15	CASSLSGTGMHEQYF
TRBJ2-5	TRBV12-3/TRBV12-4	14	CASSFRGERETQYF
TRBJ2-3	TRBV7-9	14	CASSEREGPDTQYF
TRBJ2-1	TRBV7-3	21	CASSSSPWEGLAGSSYNEQFF
TRBJ1-2	TRBV20-1	13	CSATPPRDYGYTF
TRBJ2-7	TRBV7-8	14	CASSPRAGSYEQYF
TRBJ2-7	TRBV28	14	CASSFSRGIYEQYF
TRBJ2-1	TRBV7-8	18	CASSLTFSSGRRYNEQFF
TRBJ2-3	TRBV18	14	CASSPRDAWFTQYF
TRBJ1-1	TRBV14	15	CASSLLDRGNTEAFF
TRBJ1-2	TRBV7-9	12	CASGNRDYGYTF
TRBJ2-3	TRBV18	14	CASSPPPGADTQYF
TRBJ2-3	TRBV12-3/TRBV12-4	17	CASSSVVIAEGTDTQYF
TRBJ2-7	TRBV27	16	CASSLQQVGVRHEQYF
TRBJ2-3	TRBV12-3/TRBV12-4	12	CASTGYTDTQYF